This T cell receptor beta chain was obtained from a study of T cells in Graves' hyperthyroidism and ophthalmopathy. Aged 18 to 65, the patients had hyperthyroidism that was newly diagnosed and had lasted under 2 months. Each diagnosis was grounded in clinical symptoms, serum thyroxine and TRAb, thyroid ultrasound, and orbital computed tomography. TCR beta CDR3 region amplification was performed from RNA transcripts. HTBI primers drove first-round RT-PCR of the TCR CDR3. Via MiXCR, TCRdb re-called the multiplex PCR reads, giving one row per CDR3 protein. Among over 450,000 distinct CDR3 sequences, about 15% were seen once, and the ten largest hold around a sixth. Sequenced material: blood. The sequence came from a woman between 18 and 30 years old with Graves' hyperthyroidism.

Here the CDR3 reads CSAPQDNNSPYGYTF. CDR3 DNA sequence: TGCAGTGCCCCACAGGATAACAACTCTCCCTATGGCTACACCTTC. The chain uses TRBV20-1 and TRBJ1-2; a weak D match, TRBD1 (5 bases). Germline-derived CDR1 and CDR2 are DFQATT and SNEGSKA (reference sequence). V lost 6 bases, J lost 4 bases, and 21 bases lay in between. This CDR3 has 15 residues.